Listed below are T cell receptor beta chains from one sample, sequenced in a study of blood T cell repertoires in COVID-19. Produced via immunoSEQ multiplex PCR; TCRdb's table is partial and in-frame only. The sample lists 56,000 or so clones, approximately 86% occurring once. Sequenced sample: peripheral blood. The receptors stem from a woman older than 75 with active COVID-19. The CDR3 runs from the conserved cysteine through the conserved F or W. A D gene is named only where the DNA matches it firmly. Rows give clone size only sometimes, using once, few, many, or a class for an expanded clone.

size	D	V	J	DNA	CDR3
.	.	TRBV7-2	TRBJ1-1	TGTGCCAGCAGCTCTTATTCCGGGAACACTGAAGCTTTCTTT	CASSSYSGNTEAFF
.	.	TRBV5-6	TRBJ2-5	TGTGCCAGCAGCAGGGACTTCCAAGAGACCCAGTACTTC	CASSRDFQETQYF
.	.	TRBV4-2	TRBJ2-3	TGTGCCAGCAGCCAAGAGGCCGGGGGGCGCACAGATACGCAGTATTTT	CASSQEAGGRTDTQYF
.	TRBD1	TRBV9	TRBJ2-2	TGTGCCAGCAGCCCCGACAGGGGCGGCTCCGGGGAGCTGTTTTTT	CASSPDRGGSGELFF
.	TRBD2	TRBV7-8	TRBJ2-5	TGTGCCAGCAGCCCTATGCGGGGGGGCGGAGAGACCCAGTACTTC	CASSPMRGGGETQYF
.	TRBD1	TRBV11-2	TRBJ1-3	TGTGCCAGCAGCGACCGGACAGGCCGAAACACCATATATTTT	CASSDRTGRNTIYF
.	TRBD2	TRBV7-3	TRBJ2-1	TGTGCCAGCAGCTTAACTAGCGGGGGGAACAATGAGCAGTTCTTC	CASSLTSGGNNEQFF
.	TRBD2	TRBV5-4	TRBJ2-7	TGTGCCAGCAGCCGACTAGCGGGGGATTACGAGCAGTACTTC	CASSRLAGDYEQYF
.	TRBD1	TRBV4-1	TRBJ2-7	TGCGCCAGCAGCCAAGAGTCGACAGGGATATCCTACGAGCAGTACTTC	CASSQESTGISYEQYF
.	.	TRBV15	TRBJ2-7	TGTGCCACCAGCAGAGAGGCAGGGATCGAGCAGTACTTC	CATSREAGIEQYF
.	TRBD1	TRBV7-9	TRBJ2-3	TGTGCCAGCAGCTTACTGACAGGGGCTACAGATACGCAGTATTTT	CASSLLTGATDTQYF
few	.	TRBV7-2	TRBJ2-3	TGTGCCAGCAGCGCAGGGGCCGACAGATACACAGATACGCAGTATTTT	CASSAGADRYTDTQYF
.	TRBD1	TRBV5-5	TRBJ1-2	TGTGCCAGCAGCGGGACAGGGGGCCTGGTTTATGGCTACACCTTC	CASSGTGGLVYGYTF
.	TRBD2	TRBV28	TRBJ2-2	TGTGCCAGCAGCCCTAGCGGGGGGGCGGACGGGGAGCTGTTTTTT	CASSPSGGADGELFF
few	.	TRBV9	TRBJ2-7	TGTGCCAGCAGCAGCCAGGACAGTACCTACGAGCAGTACTTC	CASSSQDSTYEQYF
.	.	TRBV4-3	TRBJ1-5	TGCGCCAGCAGCCAAGATGTGGCAGGCAATCAGCCCCAGCATTTT	CASSQDVAGNQPQHF
.	.	TRBV12-3/TRBV12-4	TRBJ1-2	TGTGCCAGCAGACCGACAGGCTTGGATGGCTACACCTTC	CASRPTGLDGYTF
.	.	TRBV5-1	TRBJ2-2	TGCGCCAGCAGCTACCCTCGGGGGAACACCGGGGAGCTGTTTTTT	CASSYPRGNTGELFF
.	.	TRBV3-1/TRBV3-2	TRBJ1-2	TGTGCCAGCAGCCAAGGCCTCCCAGCTAACTATGGCTACACCTTC	CASSQGLPANYGYTF
once	TRBD2	TRBV7-8	TRBJ2-7	TGTGCCAGCAGCTTAACTAGCGGGGGTTTCTCCTACGAGCAGTACTTC	CASSLTSGGFSYEQYF
.	.	TRBV15	TRBJ1-1	TGTGCCACCAGCAGAGATCACGGCAGGGTAGGCACTGAAGCTTTCTTT	CATSRDHGRVGTEAFF
once	TRBD1	TRBV4-3	TRBJ1-2	TGCGCCAGCAGCCAAGATCACCGGACAGGGGCCTATGGCTACACCTTC	CASSQDHRTGAYGYTF
.	.	TRBV18	TRBJ2-7	TGTGCCAGCTCACCACTGCGGGGTGATGAGCAGTACTTC	CASSPLRGDEQYF
.	TRBD2	TRBV7-3	TRBJ2-2	TGTGCCAGCAGCTACTCTAGCGGGGGGATCTACACCGGGGAGCTGTTTTTT	CASSYSSGGIYTGELFF
.	.	TRBV5-1	TRBJ1-2	TGCGCCACCGCACCAGGCGGGGGTGATCGTGGCTACACCTTC	CATAPGGGDRGYTF
.	.	TRBV9	TRBJ2-1	TGTGCCAGCAACCGAGGAGGGAGCTCCTACAATGAGCAGTTCTTC	CASNRGGSSYNEQFF
.	TRBD2	TRBV6-2/TRBV6-3	TRBJ2-1	TGTGCCAGCAGTTATGGTAGCGGGGGGGCTATAGCTGAGCAGTTCTTC	CASSYGSGGAIAEQFF
.	TRBD1	TRBV6-5	TRBJ2-7	TGTGCCAGCAGTTTGAACAGGGGCTCCTACGAGCAGTACTTC	CASSLNRGSYEQYF
.	.	TRBV2	TRBJ1-2	TGTGCCAGCAGTGTAGAAAGGGGTTATGGCTACACCTTC	CASSVERGYGYTF
.	TRBD2	TRBV4-3	TRBJ2-3	TGCGCCAGCAGCCGCGGGACTAGCGGGGGGACAGGGACAGATACGCAGTATTTT	CASSRGTSGGTGTDTQYF
.	.	TRBV6-5	TRBJ1-4	TGTGCCAGCGAAAGGGACTCCTTTAATGAAAAACTGTTTTTT	CASERDSFNEKLFF
once	TRBD2	TRBV5-6	TRBJ2-5	TGTGCCAGCAGCTCCGGACTAGGAGAGACCCAGTACTTC	CASSSGLGETQYF
once	TRBD2	TRBV2	TRBJ2-1	TGTGCCAGCAGTGACCCGCCGACTTGGCGGGGGAATGAGCAGTTCTTC	CASSDPPTWRGNEQFF
.	.	TRBV3-1/TRBV3-2	TRBJ2-7	TGTGCCAGCAGCCAAGGTCTCAGGGATTACGAGCAGTACTTC	CASSQGLRDYEQYF
once	.	TRBV27	TRBJ1-4	TGTGCCAGCAGCCCCGGACAGCCAACTAATGAAAAACTGTTTTTT	CASSPGQPTNEKLFF
.	TRBD1	TRBV30	TRBJ1-2	TGTGCCTGGAGTATTACAGGGGGCGCCGGCTACACCTTC	CAWSITGGAGYTF